This T cell receptor (beta chain) was sequenced for a study of blood T cell repertoires in COVID-19. As for the study in general: PBMCs, B-cell-depleted T cells, or T cells were the source of the cDNA or gDNA that made up the material.

All enrollees were roughly 18 to 100 years old and from fewer than 25 US areas. The recovered donors of Cohort 3 showed two negative PCRs, clearance, or symptom resolution. Per the original methods: Amplified reference gene primers provided the basis for estimating nucleated cell counts. The method was immunoSEQ multiplex PCR; TCRdb's version includes in-frame clones alone and lacks a portion of them. The D gene and trimming were derived from the DNA, and the V and J assignments and clone size from that table. The sample records hundreds of thousands of clones, 75% to 90% being singletons. Sequencing was performed on PBMCs or T cells enriched from blood (not recorded which). The clonotype comes from a woman in her 30s who had recovered from COVID-19.

The CDR3 spells CASKNSGSISNEQFF. CDR3 in DNA: TGTGCCAGCAAAAATAGCGGGAGTATTAGCAATGAGCAGTTCTTC. The V gene is TRBV6-5, the J gene TRBJ2-1; 9 nucleotides agree with TRBD2. In germline, CDR1 is MNHEY, CDR2 SVGAGI. The CDR3 runs to 15 residues. V gave up 7 bases and J gave up 6 bases; unmatched junction bases: 10.